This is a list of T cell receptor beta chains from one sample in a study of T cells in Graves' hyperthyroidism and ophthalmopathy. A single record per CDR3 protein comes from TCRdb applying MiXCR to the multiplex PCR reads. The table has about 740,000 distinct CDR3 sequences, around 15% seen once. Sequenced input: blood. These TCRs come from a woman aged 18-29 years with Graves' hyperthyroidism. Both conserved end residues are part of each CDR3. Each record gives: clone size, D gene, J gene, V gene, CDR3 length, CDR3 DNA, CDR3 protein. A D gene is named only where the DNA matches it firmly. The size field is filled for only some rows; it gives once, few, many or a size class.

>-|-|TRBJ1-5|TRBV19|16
TGTGCCAGTAGTATTTGGGGTATGGGAAGCAATCAGCCCCAGCATTTT
CASSIWGMGSNQPQHF
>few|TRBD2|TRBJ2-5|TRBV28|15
TGTGCCAGCAGGGTAGTAGCGGGAGGGTTGGAGACCCAGTACTTC
CASRVVAGGLETQYF
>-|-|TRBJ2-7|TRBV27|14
TGTGCCAGCAGTTTATCATGGTCAGGCAACGAGCAGTACTTC
CASSLSWSGNEQYF
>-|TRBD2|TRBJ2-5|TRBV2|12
TGTGCCAGCAGTGCGGGAGGGGGTTCCCAGTACTTC
CASSAGGGSQYF
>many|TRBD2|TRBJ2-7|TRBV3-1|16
TGTGCCAGCAGCCGCCGGACTAGCGGGAGTTGGTACGAGCAGTACTTC
CASSRRTSGSWYEQYF
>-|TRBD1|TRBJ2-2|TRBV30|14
TGTGCCTGGAGTGGACAGGGGTGGACCGGGGAGCTGTTTTTT
CAWSGQGWTGELFF
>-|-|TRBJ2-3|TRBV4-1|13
TGCGCCAGCAGCCAAACCAGCACAGATACGCAGTATTTT
CASSQTSTDTQYF
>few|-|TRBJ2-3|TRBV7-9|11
TGTGCCGGAATGGTGGCTGATACGCAGTATTTT
CAGMVADTQYF
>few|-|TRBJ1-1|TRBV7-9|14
TGTGCCAGCAGCCAACGTCTGGGAGTCCCTGAAGCTTTCTTT
CASSQRLGVPEAFF
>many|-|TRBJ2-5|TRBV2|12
TGTGCCAGCGAGCGGAGATCGGGGACCCAGTACTTC
CASERRSGTQYF
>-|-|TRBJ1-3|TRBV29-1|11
TGCAGCGTGACCTCTGGAAACACCATATATTTT
CSVTSGNTIYF
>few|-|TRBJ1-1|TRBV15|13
TGTGCCACCCAGGGAGACTTGAGGGCGAAAGCTTTCTTT
CATQGDLRAKAFF
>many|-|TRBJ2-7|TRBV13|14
TGTGCCAGCAGCCTAAAACAGGGCTCCTACGAGCAGTACTTC
CASSLKQGSYEQYF
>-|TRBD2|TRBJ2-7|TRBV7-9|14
TGCGCCAGCAGCCGCCCCGGCCACGGGGGGGAGCAGTACTTC
CASSRPGHGGEQYF
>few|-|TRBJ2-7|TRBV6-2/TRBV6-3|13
TGTGCCAGCAGCGCTGACAGTTTCGGCGAGCAGTACTTC
CASSADSFGEQYF
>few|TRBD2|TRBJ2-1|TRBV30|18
TGTGCCTGGAGCGACATGCGGTCGTCTAGCGGGAGGGCAAAGGAGCAGTTCTTC
CAWSDMRSSSGRAKEQFF
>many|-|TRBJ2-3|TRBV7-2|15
TGTGCCAGCAGCCCCCCTGGGACACGCACAGATACGCAGTATTTT
CASSPPGTRTDTQYF
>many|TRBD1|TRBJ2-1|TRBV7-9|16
TGTGCCAGCAGCATACCGGGACAGGGTACGCACAATGAGCAGTTCTTC
CASSIPGQGTHNEQFF
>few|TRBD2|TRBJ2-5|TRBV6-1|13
TGTGCCAGCAGTCGGACTAGTTGGGAGACCCAGTACTTC
CASSRTSWETQYF
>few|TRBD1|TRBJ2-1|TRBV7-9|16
TGTGCCAGCAGCATACCGGGACAGGGTGCGCACAATGAGCAGTTCTTC
CASSIPGQGAHNEQFF
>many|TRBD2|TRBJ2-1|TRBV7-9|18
TGTGCCAGCAGCCGGTCTTTAACCGGGACTAGCGGCAATAATGAGCAGTTCTTC
CASSRSLTGTSGNNEQFF
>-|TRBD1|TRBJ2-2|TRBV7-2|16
TGTGCCAGCAGCCTTTTAGGGACAGGGAACACCGGGGAGCTGTTTTTT
CASSLLGTGNTGELFF
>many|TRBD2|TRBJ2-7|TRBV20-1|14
TGCAGTGCTAGAGATACTAGCGGGATCTACGAGCAGTACTTC
CSARDTSGIYEQYF
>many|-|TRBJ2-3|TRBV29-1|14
TGCAGCTCCCTAGCCCTGGAGGCCGCAGATACGCAGTATTTT
CSSLALEAADTQYF
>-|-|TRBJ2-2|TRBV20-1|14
TGCAGTGCTTCCGGGACTCCTAAAGGCGGGGAGCTGTTTTTT
CSASGTPKGGELFF
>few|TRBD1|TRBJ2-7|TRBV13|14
TGTGCCAGCAGCTGGCGGGACAGGGACTACGAGCAGTACTTC
CASSWRDRDYEQYF
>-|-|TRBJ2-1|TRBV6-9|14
TGCGCCAGCGCAAGGGGCCCCGGAGACAATGAGCAGTTCTTC
CASARGPGDNEQFF
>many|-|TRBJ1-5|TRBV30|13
TGTGCCTGGAGTGTTCTTTCGGATCAGCCCCAGCATTTT
CAWSVLSDQPQHF
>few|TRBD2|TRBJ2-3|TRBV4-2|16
TGTGCCAGCAGCCAAACTAGCGGGAGGTTTGCAGATACGCAGTATTTT
CASSQTSGRFADTQYF
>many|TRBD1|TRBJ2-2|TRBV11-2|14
TGTGCCACCGCGGACAGGGGGCGAACCGGGGAGCTGTTTTTT
CATADRGRTGELFF
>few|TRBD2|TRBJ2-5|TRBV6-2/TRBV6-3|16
TGTGCCAGCAGACCACTAGCGGAGTATCTCCAAGAGACCCAGTACTTC
CASRPLAEYLQETQYF
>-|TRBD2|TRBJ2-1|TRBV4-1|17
TGCGCCAGCAGCCAAGTCCGAGCGGGAGGGCCCCACAATGAGCAGTTCTTC
CASSQVRAGGPHNEQFF
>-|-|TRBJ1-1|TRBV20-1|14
TGCAGTGCCAGGTATCGGGGCATGAACACTGAAGCTTTCTTT
CSARYRGMNTEAFF
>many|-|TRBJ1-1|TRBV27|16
TGTGCCAGCCGGGAGGAGATCGGGGGGCGCGACACTGAAGCTTTCTTT
CASREEIGGRDTEAFF
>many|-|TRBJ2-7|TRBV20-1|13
TGCAGTGCTACGGGCGGACACTCCTACGAGCAGTACTTC
CSATGGHSYEQYF